Listed below are T cell receptor beta chains from one sample, sequenced in a study of vaccination and CD4 T cells after COVID-19. Each CDR3 protein gets one entry after TCRdb re-called the PCR reads with MiXCR. The sample lists some 10,000 distinct CDR3 sequences; about two fifths were seen once. These receptors' targets are unknown. Source material: CD4+ T cells from blood, cultured in vitro. Receptors originate from a human donor in good health. Both conserved end residues are part of each CDR3. A D gene is named only where the DNA matches it firmly. A row's size may be missing; if present it is once, few, many or a size class.

V,size,D,J,DNA,CDR3
TRBV5-1,-,TRBD1,TRBJ2-5,TGCGCCAGCAGCTCCAGACAGGGGGCCCAAGAGACCCAGTACTTC,CASSSRQGAQETQYF
TRBV19,-,-,TRBJ1-3,TGTGCCAGTAGTATATCTGGCGGGATCTCTGGAAACACCATATATTTT,CASSISGGISGNTIYF
TRBV20-1,few,-,TRBJ1-1,TGCAGTGCTAGAGTTCCCGTCATGAACACTGAAGCTTTCTTT,CSARVPVMNTEAFF
TRBV18,-,-,TRBJ2-7,TGTGCCAGCTCACCGCAGCCGAGAACCTACGAGCAGTACTTC,CASSPQPRTYEQYF
TRBV20-1,few,TRBD1,TRBJ1-1,TGCAGTGCTATCGTCCGACAGGGGGCGACTGAAGCTTTCTTT,CSAIVRQGATEAFF
TRBV12-3/TRBV12-4,few,-,TRBJ2-5,TGTGCCAGCAGTTTAGGGTCCCAAGAGACCCAGTACTTC,CASSLGSQETQYF
TRBV2,medium-sized,-,TRBJ1-2,TGTGCCAGCAGTGAGACGGGTACTAACTATGGCTACACCTTC,CASSETGTNYGYTF
TRBV10-3,-,TRBD1,TRBJ1-2,TGTGCCATCAGTCAAAAAGGACAGGGGGTAGGCTATGGCTACACCTTC,CAISQKGQGVGYGYTF
TRBV7-2,few,TRBD2,TRBJ2-1,TGTGCCAGCAGCTCCTACAGTGGGACTAGCGGGAAGGTGTTCTTC,CASSSYSGTSGKVFF
TRBV28,-,TRBD1,TRBJ1-2,TGTGCCAGCAGTCCTCCGGGACAGGCCCTTCGGTGGATCGCCTTC,CASSPPGQALRWIAF
TRBV15,few,-,TRBJ1-2,TGTGCCACCAGCACAGAATTTAACTATGGCTACACCTTC,CATSTEFNYGYTF
TRBV20-1,few,-,TRBJ1-2,TGCAGTGGGGAGGCGGGGACCCTCTATGGCTACACCTTC,CSGEAGTLYGYTF
TRBV27,few,-,TRBJ1-5,TGTGCCAGCAGTCCCTACAGGGTTGGGCAGCCCCAGCATTTT,CASSPYRVGQPQHF
TRBV20-1,-,TRBD1,TRBJ1-5,TGCAGTGCTTCGGGACAGTCATATAGCAATCAGCCCCAGCATTTT,CSASGQSYSNQPQHF
TRBV20-1,few,-,TRBJ2-4,TGCAGCCCGACCGAACGAGCCAAAAACATTCAGTACTTC,CSPTERAKNIQYF
TRBV10-3,-,-,TRBJ1-1,TGTGCCATCAGTGAGCCGCGGGGAGGGGGGAAGGCTTTCTTT,CAISEPRGGGKAFF
TRBV15,-,-,TRBJ1-5,TGTGCCACCAGCCACTTACAGGGATTTAGCAATCAGCCCCAGCATTTT,CATSHLQGFSNQPQHF
TRBV12-3/TRBV12-4,-,-,TRBJ1-2,TGTGCCAGCAGTCCTAACCGACAGGTTTATGGCTACACCTTC,CASSPNRQVYGYTF
TRBV20-1,-,-,TRBJ1-5,TGCAGTGCTAGCAGGGACAATCAGCCCCAGCATTTT,CSASRDNQPQHF
TRBV7-2,-,-,TRBJ2-3,TGTGCCAGCAGCTTAGGGCTAGTCACCCACACCGATACGCAGTATTTT,CASSLGLVTHTDTQYF
TRBV11-3,-,TRBD1,TRBJ2-5,TGTGCCAGCAGCCCGGGACAGGGCGGCGAGACCCAGTACTTC,CASSPGQGGETQYF
TRBV9,few,TRBD2,TRBJ2-5,TGTGCCAGCAGCGTAAGAGCGGGAGGGAAAGAGACCCAGTACTTC,CASSVRAGGKETQYF
TRBV5-1,-,TRBD2,TRBJ2-3,TGCGCCAGCAGCTTGGGCGGGAGAGACACAGATACGCAGTATTTT,CASSLGGRDTDTQYF
TRBV19,few,-,TRBJ1-1,TGTGCCAGTAGTGTCAGACAGAGGGATGAAGCTTTCTTT,CASSVRQRDEAFF
TRBV30,few,TRBD1,TRBJ1-1,TGTGCCTGGAGTGTACTTGGGACAGGGGAAGCTTTCTTT,CAWSVLGTGEAFF
TRBV20-1,few,-,TRBJ1-1,TGCAGTGCTAGAGATGTGGGAAGGACTGAAGCTTTCTTT,CSARDVGRTEAFF
TRBV19,few,-,TRBJ2-7,TGTGCCAGTAGTAACTTCGGCGGATACGAGCAGTACTTC,CASSNFGGYEQYF
TRBV7-9,few,-,TRBJ2-2,TGTGCCAGCAGCCCTTACGCCGGGGAGCTGTTTTTT,CASSPYAGELFF
TRBV2,once,-,TRBJ2-5,TGTGCCAGCAGTGAAGCTCGAGGGGCAGGGACCCAGTGCTTC,CASSEARGAGTQCF